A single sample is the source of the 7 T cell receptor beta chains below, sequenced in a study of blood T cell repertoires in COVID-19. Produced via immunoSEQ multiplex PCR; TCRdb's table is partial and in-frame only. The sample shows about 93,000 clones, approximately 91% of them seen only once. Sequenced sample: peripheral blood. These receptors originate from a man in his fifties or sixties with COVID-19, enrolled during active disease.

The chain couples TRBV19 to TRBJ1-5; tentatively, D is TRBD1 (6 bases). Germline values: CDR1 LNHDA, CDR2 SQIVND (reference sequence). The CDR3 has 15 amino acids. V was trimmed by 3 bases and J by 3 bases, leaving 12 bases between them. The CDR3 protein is CASSMNRATNQPQHF. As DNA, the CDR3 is TGTGCCAGTAGTATGAACAGGGCTACCAATCAGCCCCAGCATTTT.

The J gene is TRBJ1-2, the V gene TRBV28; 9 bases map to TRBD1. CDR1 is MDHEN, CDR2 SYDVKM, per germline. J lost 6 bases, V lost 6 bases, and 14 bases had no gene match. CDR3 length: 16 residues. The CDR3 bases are TGTGCCAGCAGCTCCGCAGGGACAGGGAAAGAGGATGGCTACACCTTC. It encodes CASSSAGTGKEDGYTF.

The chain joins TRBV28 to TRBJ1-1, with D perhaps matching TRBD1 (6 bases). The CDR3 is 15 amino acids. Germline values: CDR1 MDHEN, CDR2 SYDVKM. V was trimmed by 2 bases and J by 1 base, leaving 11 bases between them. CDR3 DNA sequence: TGTGCCAGCAGTTTAAGCAGGGGATGGAACACTGAAGCTTTCTTT. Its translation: CASSLSRGWNTEAFF.

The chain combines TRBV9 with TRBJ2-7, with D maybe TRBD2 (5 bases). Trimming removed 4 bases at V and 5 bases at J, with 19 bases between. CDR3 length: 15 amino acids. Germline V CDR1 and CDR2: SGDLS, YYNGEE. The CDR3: CASSPRTAGRDEQYF. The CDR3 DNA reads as TGTGCCAGCAGCCCTCGGACTGCCGGCCGGGACGAGCAGTACTTC.

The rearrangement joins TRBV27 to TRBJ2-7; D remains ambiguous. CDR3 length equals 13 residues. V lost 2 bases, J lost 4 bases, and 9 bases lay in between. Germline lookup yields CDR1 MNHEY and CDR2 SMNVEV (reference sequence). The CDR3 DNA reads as TGTGCCAGCAGTTTAAATGCAGAATACGAGCAGTACTTC. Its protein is CASSLNAEYEQYF.

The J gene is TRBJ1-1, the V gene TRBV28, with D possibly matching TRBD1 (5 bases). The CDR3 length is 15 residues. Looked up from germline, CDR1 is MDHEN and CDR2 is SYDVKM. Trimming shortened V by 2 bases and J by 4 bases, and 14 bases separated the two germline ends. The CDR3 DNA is TGTGCCAGCAGTTTAGAGCCGGGGGAGTTCACTGAAGCTTTCTTT. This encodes CASSLEPGEFTEAFF.

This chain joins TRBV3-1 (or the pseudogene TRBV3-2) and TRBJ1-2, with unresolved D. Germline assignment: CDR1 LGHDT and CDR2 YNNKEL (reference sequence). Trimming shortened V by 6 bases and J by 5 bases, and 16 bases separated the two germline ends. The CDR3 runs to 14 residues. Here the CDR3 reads CASRPTSEDYGYTF. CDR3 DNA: TGTGCCAGCAGGCCCACATCAGAGGATTATGGCTACACCTTC.